The 16 T cell receptor beta chains below come from one sample, sequenced in a study of cytomegalovirus exposure and HLA in healthy donors. PCR primers comprised 60 Vbeta and 13 Jbeta primers. Measured with immunoSEQ multiplex PCR; TCRdb has only the in-frame clones, and not every one. This sample's table has roughly 35,000 clones. Material: PBMCs. The receptors shown here come from a woman aged 40 to 55 in good health and CMV-seropositive.

V gene TRBV7-3 combines with J gene TRBJ2-1; TRBD2 is a possible D gene (5 bases). The CDR3 has 16 amino acids. Deletions cut 2 bases from V and 1 base from J, with 12 bases between. Germline V gene data show CDR1 as SGHTA and CDR2 as FQGTGA. The CDR3: CASSLDGGLSYNEQFF. In DNA, the CDR3 is TGTGCCAGCAGCTTAGATGGAGGCCTATCCTACAATGAGCAGTTCTTC.

The gene calls are TRBV30 and TRBJ1-5, with 7 bases aligning to TRBD1. The CDR3 length is 14 residues. Trimming removed 2 bases from V and 2 bases from J; junction bases left unmatched: 3. The germline gives CDR1 GTSNPN, CDR2 SVGIG (reference sequence). Here the CDR3 reads CAWSSTGGNQPQHF. In nucleotides, the CDR3 is TGTGCCTGGAGTTCTACAGGGGGCAATCAGCCCCAGCATTTT.

The chain links TRBV19 to TRBJ2-2, with TRBD2 identical over 8 bases. The CDR3 loop spans 16 amino acids. Germline lookup yields CDR1 LNHDA and CDR2 SQIVND (reference sequence). V lost 3 bases to trimming and J lost 1 base; unmatched junction nucleotides: 4. CDR3 amino acids: CASSIIGRVNTGELFF. The CDR3 DNA sequence: TGTGCCAGTAGTATCATCGGGAGGGTGAACACCGGGGAGCTGTTTTTT.

The genes are TRBV5-6 and TRBJ2-7; 7 positions agree with TRBD2. From germline, CDR1 is SGHDT and CDR2 YYEEEE. The CDR3 sequence is 14 residues long. With V trimmed by 0 bases and J by 0 bases, 0 bases remained unmatched. In DNA, the CDR3 is TGTGCCAGCAGCTTGGGCGGGAGCTCCTACGAGCAGTACTTC. Protein product: CASSLGGSSYEQYF.

The rearrangement uses TRBV5-6 and TRBJ1-2; no reliable D call. Deletions cut 3 bases from V and 1 base from J, with 10 bases between. The CDR3 consists of 14 residues. From germline, CDR1 is SGHDT and CDR2 YYEEEE. CDR3 region: CASSYREHNYGYTF. For the CDR3, the DNA is TGTGCCAGCAGCTACCGGGAGCATAACTATGGCTACACCTTC. The variable domain in full, with the rest retrieved from reference TRBV5-6 and TRBJ1-2, is DAGVTQSPTHLIKTRGQQVTLRCSPKSGHDTVSWYQQALGQGPQFIFQYYEEEERQRGNFPDRFSGHQFPNYSSELNVNALLLGDSALYLCASSYREHNYGYTFGSGTRLTVV.

The genes are TRBV5-1 and TRBJ2-3; 10 positions match TRBD1. Germline CDR1 reads SGHRS; CDR2 reads YFSETQ. With 1 base clipped from V and 5 bases from J, the junction kept 4 bases outside the gene matches. The CDR3 extends over 15 amino acids. CDR3 bases: TGCGCCAGCAGCTTGACCGGGACAGGGGAAGATACGCAGTATTTT. This translates into CASSLTGTGEDTQYF.

The J gene is TRBJ1-1, the V gene TRBV27; a possible D gene is TRBD1 (6 bases). The CDR3 loop spans 13 amino acids. The V gene lost 6 bases and the J gene lost 0 bases, with 8 bases spanning the gap. The germline CDR1 and CDR2 sequences are MNHEY and SMNVEV (reference sequence). The CDR3 protein is CASSGQMNTEAFF. CDR3 nucleotides: TGTGCCAGCAGCGGACAGATGAACACTGAAGCTTTCTTT.

V usage is TRBV28 and J usage is TRBJ1-4; 9 bases map to TRBD1. The CDR3 covers 13 residues. The J segment lost 5 bases and the V segment lost 8 bases, leaving 3 bases of the junction unmatched. Germline values: CDR1 MDHEN, CDR2 SYDVKM. CDR3 DNA sequence: TGTGCCAGCCGGGACAGGGCGAATGAAAAACTGTTTTTT. Translated, it gives CASRDRANEKLFF.

CDR3 bases: TGTGCCAGCAGGCGCGGACAGAGCGGCTACGAGCAGTACTTC. Amino acids: CASRRGQSGYEQYF. The V call is TRBV6-5, the J call TRBJ2-7; weak D call: TRBD1 (6 bases). The V and J ends lost 6 bases and 3 bases respectively, with 15 bases between them. Germline CDR1 reads MNHEY; CDR2 reads SVGAGI. This CDR3 contains 14 residues.

This chain joins TRBV11-2 and TRBJ1-1; D uncertain. The CDR3 sequence is 13 residues long. Deletions cut 1 base from V and 4 bases from J, with 7 bases between. The V gene's germline CDR1 is SGHAT and CDR2 FQNNGV. CDR3: CASSLVRGTEAFF. The CDR3 DNA reads TGTGCCAGCAGCTTAGTACGAGGCACTGAAGCTTTCTTT.

This sequence joins TRBV5-1 and TRBJ2-1; 8 positions agree with TRBD2. CDR1 and CDR2 (germline): SGHRS, YFSETQ. CDR3 length: 16 residues. The V gene end was trimmed by 0 bases and the J gene end by 4 bases; junction bases not matched to a gene: 6. For the CDR3, the DNA is TGCGCCAGCAGCTTGGGCCCAGCGGGAGTGTACAATGAGCAGTTCTTC. Its protein is CASSLGPAGVYNEQFF.

The chain combines TRBV5-1 with TRBJ2-7; the match to TRBD2 covers 14 bases. Germline V gives CDR1 SGHRS, CDR2 YFSETQ. The CDR3 covers 14 residues. J was trimmed by 4 bases and V by 4 bases; bases with no gene match: 1. CDR3 region: CASSRTSGRYEQYF. DNA of the CDR3: TGCGCCAGCAGCCGGACTAGCGGGAGGTACGAGCAGTACTTC.

This rearrangement joins TRBV6-1 to TRBJ2-4; D ambiguous. The V gene lost 8 bases and the J gene lost 2 bases, with 7 bases spanning the gap. Germline CDR1 MNHNS, CDR2 SASEGT. The CDR3 has 12 amino acids. CDR3 DNA: TGTGCCAGCGCCGAGACCAAAAACATTCAGTACTTC. This codes for CASAETKNIQYF.

The rearrangement links TRBV2 to TRBJ2-7, with D possibly being TRBD2 (5 bases). CDR1 and CDR2 (germline): SNHLY, FYNNEI. The CDR3 spans 16 residues. Trimming took 1 base from V and 0 from J, leaving 13 bases between them. CDR3 coding DNA: TGTGCCAGCAGTGAAGGTCGAGCGGCGAGCTCCTACGAGCAGTACTTC. This encodes CASSEGRAASSYEQYF.

The chain links TRBV5-1 to TRBJ1-2; 9 bases fit TRBD1. V lost 3 bases and J lost 3; bases outside the gene matches: 3. Germline V lookup: CDR1 SGHRS, CDR2 YFSETQ. This CDR3 is 14 amino acids long. CDR3 sequence: CASSSTGGDYGYTF. CDR3 coding DNA: TGCGCCAGCAGCTCGACAGGGGGAGACTATGGCTACACCTTC. The variable domain in full, completed from reference TRBV5-1 and TRBJ1-2, reads KAGVTQTPRYLIKTRGQQVTLSCSPISGHRSVSWYQQTPGQGLQFLFEYFSETQRNKGNFPGRFSGRQFSNSRSEMNVSTLELGDSALYLCASSSTGGDYGYTFGSGTRLTVV.

About this clone itself: Germline and junction disagree at one end, which may indicate a read error. The chain carries TRBV9 and TRBJ2-1; no reliable D call. Germline CDR1 SGDLS, CDR2 YYNGEE. The CDR3 loop spans 16 amino acids. The CDR3 region is CASSVAFRSSDNEQFF. The DNA of the CDR3 is TGTGCCAGCAGCGTAGCTTTCCGGAGCTCCGACAATGAGCAGTTCTTC.